A selection of T cell receptor beta chains follows, all from one sample in a study of cytomegalovirus exposure and HLA in healthy donors. The repertoire was sequenced with immunoSEQ multiplex PCR; TCRdb's copy has only in-frame clones and lacks some. The sample holds fewer than 130,000 clones; about 92% are singletons and the top ten take around 1.9%. The sequencing input was PBMCs. The receptors come from a woman in her late teens or twenties in good health and CMV-seronegative. CDR3s include the opening cysteine and the closing phenylalanine or tryptophan. D genes are given only for firm matches. Size values are once, few and many counts, or a class for expanded clones, and some rows have none.

d_call	v_call	j_call	clone_size	cdr3_nt	cdr3_aa
TRBD2	TRBV7-3	TRBJ2-2	NA	TGTGCCAGCAGCTTAACCCTAGCGGGAAACACCGGGGAGCTGTTTTTT	CASSLTLAGNTGELFF
NA	TRBV5-4	TRBJ2-7	NA	TGTGCCAGCATCGGAGGACTGAGCTCCTACGAGCAGTACTTC	CASIGGLSSYEQYF
TRBD2	TRBV5-1	TRBJ2-7	NA	TGCGCCAGCAGCTTGTTGCGGGGACTAGACTACGAGCAGTACTTC	CASSLLRGLDYEQYF
NA	TRBV30	TRBJ1-6	NA	TGTGCCTGGAGTGTAAACAGTTCACCCCTCCACTTT	CAWSVNSSPLHF
NA	TRBV5-1	TRBJ2-2	NA	TGCGCCTGTCATGAGGGTGCGTTAGCCGGGGAGCTGTTTTTT	CACHEGALAGELFF
TRBD1	TRBV5-1	TRBJ1-5	NA	TGCGCCAGCCGACAGGGGGCGACTCAGCCCCAGCATTTT	CASRQGATQPQHF
NA	TRBV4-3	TRBJ2-7	NA	TGCGCCAGCAGCTTGGCCCCAGGGGGGTTGGACCACGAGCAGTACTTC	CASSLAPGGLDHEQYF
TRBD2	TRBV28	TRBJ2-3	NA	TGTGCCAGCAGTTTACGCCTAGCGGGGTCCCCTGGGGATACGCAGTATTTT	CASSLRLAGSPGDTQYF
NA	TRBV28	TRBJ2-2	NA	TGTGCCAGCAGTTTAACTCTCCCCGGGGAGCTGTTTTTT	CASSLTLPGELFF
TRBD1	TRBV18	TRBJ1-1	once	TGTGCCAGCTCACCACCGGGACAGGGGGTCACTGAAGCTTTCTTT	CASSPPGQGVTEAFF
TRBD2	TRBV7-7	TRBJ2-7	NA	TGTGCTAGCAGCTTAGCGGGGGGTTACGAGCAGTACTTC	CASSLAGGYEQYF
NA	TRBV11-2	TRBJ2-6	once	TGTGCCAGCAGCCACGTGGGCGCCGGGGCCAACGTCCTGACTTTC	CASSHVGAGANVLTF
NA	TRBV4-3	TRBJ2-5	NA	TGCGCCAGCAGCCAAGAACCTAGCGCCAAAGAGACCCAGTACTTC	CASSQEPSAKETQYF
TRBD2	TRBV5-6	TRBJ2-1	NA	TGTGCCAGCAGAGCGCGAACTAGCGGACACAATGAGCAGTTCTTC	CASRARTSGHNEQFF
TRBD2	TRBV9	TRBJ2-1	once	TGTGCCAGCAGCGTATTCCAAGAGGGAGGGCTAAATGAGCAGTTCTTC	CASSVFQEGGLNEQFF
NA	TRBV15	TRBJ1-1	NA	TGTGCCACCAGCAGGTCTCTTATTGAGGGCACTGAAGCTTTCTTT	CATSRSLIEGTEAFF
NA	TRBV19	TRBJ1-2	NA	TGTGCCAGTAAGCGGGATCCTCAAGGCTATGGCTACACCTTC	CASKRDPQGYGYTF
NA	TRBV18	TRBJ2-1	NA	TGTGCCAGCTCACCACCACAGGCCTACAATGAGCAGTTCTTC	CASSPPQAYNEQFF
TRBD1	TRBV6-1	TRBJ2-7	few	TGTGCCAGCAGTGAAAGGACAGGGATCTCCTACGAGCAGTACTTC	CASSERTGISYEQYF
NA	TRBV29-1	TRBJ2-7	NA	TGCAGCGTCGCAGGACAGACCTACGAGCAGTACTTC	CSVAGQTYEQYF
TRBD2	TRBV7-3	TRBJ2-1	NA	TGTGCCAGCAGCTTGATGAGCGGGGCGTTCGGGGATGAGCAGTTCTTC	CASSLMSGAFGDEQFF
NA	TRBV19	TRBJ2-3	NA	TGTGCCAGTAGTATTCAGGGTGGGGATACGCAGTATTTT	CASSIQGGDTQYF
NA	TRBV7-9	TRBJ1-4	NA	TGTGCCAGCAGCTTGGAGGGGGAAAAACTGTTTTTT	CASSLEGEKLFF
TRBD1	TRBV5-1	TRBJ1-2	NA	TGCGCCAGCAGCTTCGGGACAGTTAACTATGGCTACACCTTC	CASSFGTVNYGYTF
TRBD1	TRBV15	TRBJ1-4	NA	TGTGCCACCAGCAGAGTGGGACAGGGTAATGAAAAACTGTTTTTT	CATSRVGQGNEKLFF
NA	TRBV6-6	TRBJ1-3	NA	TGTGCCAGCAGGCCCAGGGTCACTGGAAACACCATATATTTT	CASRPRVTGNTIYF
NA	TRBV28	TRBJ1-5	NA	TGTGCCAGCACCTTCGGGCGGACACGGCCCCAGCATTTT	CASTFGRTRPQHF
NA	TRBV7-2	TRBJ2-1	NA	TGTGCCAGCACCGAGCGGAGGTCCTACAATGAGCAGTTCTTC	CASTERRSYNEQFF
TRBD1	TRBV6-5	TRBJ2-7	NA	TGTGCCAGCAGGGGGACAGGGAGTTACGAGCAGTACTTC	CASRGTGSYEQYF